This T cell receptor (beta chain) was sequenced for a study of beta chain features in type 1 diabetes. Sequencing targeted expressed TCRB transcripts, as all isolated RNA had been reverse transcribed. Clones were read by immunoSEQ multiplex PCR, and TCRdb kept only the in-frame ones, dropping some. Of 160,000 or so clones listed, 6.5% to 8.5% are singletons. Broader study findings: Type 1 diabetes patients had TCRB CDR3s that were shorter (moderately but significantly so) in all four CD4+ subsets.

Trimming cost V 6 bases and J 3 bases; bases outside gene matches: 7. Looked up from germline, CDR1 is SGHAT and CDR2 is FQNNGV. The CDR3 is 15 amino acids. This clone came up a few times. The antigen remains undetermined. What was sequenced was central memory CD4+ T cells from blood. This TCR was sampled from a young woman with type 1 diabetes. The chain carries TRBV11-2 and TRBJ2-3; 9 bases are a match to TRBD1. The CDR3 region has the DNA TGTGCCAGCAGTTCGACAGGGGGAGGAACAGATACGCAGTATTTT. As protein: CASSSTGGGTDTQYF. Full variable domain (outside the CDR3, taken from reference TRBV11-2 and TRBJ2-3): EAGVAQSPRYKIIEKRQSVAFWCNPISGHATLYWYQQILGQGPKLLIQFQNNGVVDDSQLPKDRFSAERLKGVDSTLKIQPAKLEDSAVYLCASSSTGGGTDTQYFGPGTRLTVL.